This T cell receptor beta chain was recovered during a study of blood T cell repertoires in COVID-19. For the study at large: The United States, Italy and Spain were the sources of the acute and convalescent COVID-19 samples. The cDNA or gDNA used as material had been derived from T cells, B-cell-depleted T cells, or PBMCs.

Authors' methods: Reference gene primer amplification gave estimated nucleated cell counts. Sequencing was performed with immunoSEQ multiplex PCR; in TCRdb, only in-frame clones are kept and a portion is missing. The D gene and trimming were derived from the DNA, and the V and J assignments and clone size from that table. The table shows 52,000 or so clones, with roughly 90% occurring only once. CDR1 and CDR2 (germline): SGHAT, FQNNGV. Trimming removed 5 bases from V and 8 bases from J, with 13 bases in between. The CDR3 has 14 residues. The sample taken for sequencing was peripheral blood. The rearrangement uses TRBV11-2 and TRBJ1-6; D unresolved. The receptor was derived from an elderly woman with acute or convalescent COVID-19. CDR3 region: CASSPPVVYSPLHF. The CDR3 DNA follows: TGTGCCAGCAGCCCTCCGGTCGTGTATTCACCCCTCCACTTT.